Presented here are 24 T cell receptor beta chains from one specimen sequenced in a study of blood T cell repertoires in COVID-19. Libraries were prepared by immunoSEQ multiplex PCR; TCRdb keeps only in-frame clonotypes and omits some of them. The table has tens of thousands of clones, about 88% seen once. The source material was peripheral blood. The receptor set was obtained from a woman of 80 years or more with active COVID-19.

The chain joins TRBV5-5 to TRBJ2-5; weak D call: TRBD1 (5 bases). Germline assignment: CDR1 SGHKS and CDR2 YYEKEE (reference sequence). The V gene lost 4 bases and the J gene lost 5 bases, with 15 bases spanning the gap. This CDR3 spans 14 amino acids. The CDR3, as DNA: TGTGCCAGCAGCGACCAAAGGGGTGGGGAGACCCAGTACTTC. This codes for CASSDQRGGETQYF.

This clone was observed once. The chain employs TRBV5-5 and TRBJ2-6, with D maybe TRBD1 (6 bases). Germline V lookup: CDR1 SGHKS, CDR2 YYEKEE (reference sequence). V shed 4 bases and J shed 4 bases, with 12 bases lying between them. The CDR3 runs to 15 residues. CDR3 in DNA: TGTGCCAGCAGCAAAACAGGGATCGGGGCCAACGTCCTGACTTTC. It specifies CASSKTGIGANVLTF.

V gene TRBV6-1 combines with J gene TRBJ1-5; 7 nucleotides line up with TRBD1. The CDR3 extends over 13 amino acids. Germline loops: CDR1 MNHNS, CDR2 SASEGT. Losses at the gene ends were 2 bases for V and 5 bases for J; bases not matched to a gene: 0. The CDR3 loop reads CASSEQGDQPQHF. CDR3 sequence (DNA): TGTGCCAGCAGTGAACAGGGGGATCAGCCCCAGCATTTT.

This chain connects TRBV5-4 to TRBJ2-1; 9 bases align to TRBD2. The germline V gene has CDR1 SGHNT and CDR2 YYREEE (reference sequence). The CDR3 runs to 15 residues. J was trimmed by 7 bases and V by 2 bases; bases with no gene match: 7. Here the CDR3 DNA reads TGTGCCAGCAGCTTAGCGGGAGGTCCTGGAAATGAGCAGTTCTTC. This gives the protein CASSLAGGPGNEQFF.

The V call is TRBV2, the J call TRBJ2-7; maybe TRBD2 (5 bases). The ends were cut back, 6 bases at V and 1 base at J, with 7 bases in the middle. The CDR3 runs to 12 residues. Per the germline V gene, CDR1 is SNHLY and CDR2 is FYNNEI. DNA of the CDR3: TGTGCCAGCAGGAGGGAGTCCTACGAGCAGTACTTC. It is translated as CASRRESYEQYF.

V and J are TRBV5-1 and TRBJ2-3; D is perhaps TRBD2 (6 bases). The CDR3 covers 15 residues. The germline V gene encodes CDR1 SGHRS and CDR2 YFSETQ. The V and J ends lost 1 base and 0 bases respectively, with 9 bases between them. CDR3 bases: TGCGCCAGCAGCTTGTCGAGCGGGAGCACAGATACGCAGTATTTT. It yields the protein CASSLSSGSTDTQYF.

This sequence joins TRBV19 and TRBJ2-7, with 9 bases matching TRBD1. The ends lost 6 bases at V and 1 base at J; junction bases unmatched: 1. Germline CDR1 reads LNHDA; CDR2 reads SQIVND (reference sequence). The CDR3 is 13 residues long. CDR3 bases: TGTGCCAGTAGGGGACAGGGATCCTACGAGCAGTACTTC. Protein: CASRGQGSYEQYF. The variable domain in full, completed from reference TRBV19 and TRBJ2-7, reads DGGITQSPKYLFRKEGQNVTLSCEQNLNHDAMYWYRQDPGQGLRLIYYSQIVNDFQKGDIAEGYSVSREKKESFPLTVTSAQKNPTAFYLCASRGQGSYEQYFGPGTRLTVT.

This chain links TRBV28 with TRBJ1-2; TRBD1 matches at 8 bases. Germline CDR1 and CDR2: MDHEN and SYDVKM. V lost 3 bases to trimming and J lost 4 bases; unmatched junction nucleotides: 4. The CDR3 length is 14 residues. CDR3 nucleotide sequence: TGTGCCAGCAGTTTGACAGGGGTGGCCTATGGCTACACCTTC. The encoded protein is CASSLTGVAYGYTF.

The chain is built from TRBV27 and TRBJ2-3; TRBD1 aligns across 9 bases. The CDR3 runs to 15 residues. The germline gives CDR1 MNHEY, CDR2 SMNVEV (reference sequence). Germline trimming cut 5 bases from V and 4 bases from J; bases unmatched to any gene: 7. The CDR3 coding sequence is TGTGCCAGCAGTATGGACAGGGGATTTGCAGATACGCAGTATTTT. Amino acid sequence: CASSMDRGFADTQYF.

This chain joins TRBV25-1 and TRBJ2-1; 13 bases are a match to TRBD2. This CDR3 is 16 amino acids long. With V trimmed by 9 bases and J by 9 bases, 14 bases remained unmatched. CDR1 is MGHDK and CDR2 is SYGVNS in the germline V gene. The CDR3 sequence: CARVLWAGLAGVEQFF. DNA for the CDR3: TGTGCCAGGGTTTTGTGGGCAGGACTAGCGGGAGTTGAGCAGTTCTTC.

The V gene is TRBV14, the J gene TRBJ2-7; tentative D call: TRBD1 (6 bases). The CDR3 has 15 residues. Trimming pared 0 bases from V and 0 bases from J, leaving 9 bases between. The germline CDR1 and CDR2 sequences are SGHDN and FVKESK. CDR3 protein: CASSQEGTPSYEQYF. CDR3 sequence (DNA): TGTGCCAGCAGCCAAGAAGGGACACCCTCCTACGAGCAGTACTTC.

There are a few counts of this clone. The chain employs TRBV28 and TRBJ1-5, with 8 positions matching TRBD1. The CDR3 sequence is 12 residues long. Germline V CDR1 and CDR2: MDHEN, SYDVKM. CDR3 residues: CATGENNQPQHF. CDR3 DNA: TGTGCGACAGGGGAGAACAATCAGCCCCAGCATTTT.

The chain has TRBV15 and TRBJ2-7; TRBD2 matches at 9 bases. There are 17 residues in the CDR3. The germline CDR1 and CDR2 sequences are LNHNV and YYDKDF (reference sequence). Losses at the gene ends were 0 bases for V and 0 bases for J; bases not matched to a gene: 6. The CDR3 sequence: CATSRDRVSGSSYEQYF. As DNA, the CDR3 is TGTGCCACCAGCAGAGATCGGGTTAGCGGGAGCTCCTACGAGCAGTACTTC.

The chain has TRBV28 and TRBJ1-5; 7 bases are shared with TRBD1. The length of the CDR3 is 13 residues. CDR1 is MDHEN and CDR2 is SYDVKM in the germline V gene. Trimming cost V 6 bases and J 3 bases; bases outside gene matches: 2. This chain's CDR3 is CASRGQINQPQHF. The CDR3 bases are TGTGCCAGCAGGGGACAGATCAATCAGCCCCAGCATTTT.

The chain uses TRBV3-1 (or the pseudogene TRBV3-2) and TRBJ2-1; 11 positions match TRBD2. J lost 7 bases, V lost 0 bases, and 5 bases had no gene match. This CDR3 region has 16 residues. From germline, CDR1 is LGHDT and CDR2 YNNKEL (reference sequence). The chain's CDR3 is CASSQDQRTSGNEQFF. The CDR3, as DNA: TGTGCCAGCAGCCAAGACCAAAGGACTAGCGGGAATGAGCAGTTCTTC.

The chain couples TRBV28 to TRBJ2-7, with TRBD2 as a possible D gene (6 bases). The CDR3 sequence is 14 residues long. The V gene's germline CDR1 is MDHEN and CDR2 SYDVKM. Trimming removed 2 bases at V and 1 base at J, with 9 bases between. The CDR3 reads CASSLLGTSYEQYF. The CDR3 DNA is TGTGCCAGCAGTTTACTTGGGACTTCCTACGAGCAGTACTTC.

V gene TRBV13 combines with J gene TRBJ2-5; 11 bases agree with TRBD2. The CDR3 runs to 19 residues. CDR1 PRHDT and CDR2 FYEKMQ come from the germline V gene (reference sequence). Germline trimming cut 1 base from V and 7 bases from J; bases unmatched to any gene: 17. CDR3 sequence reads: CASSLEGLRLAGTAGTQYF. The CDR3 DNA follows: TGTGCCAGCAGCTTAGAGGGCCTGCGACTAGCGGGAACAGCGGGGACCCAGTACTTC. Combining the CDR3 with reference TRBV13 and TRBJ2-5 gives the whole variable domain AAGVIQSPRHLIKEKRETATLKCYPIPRHDTVYWYQQGPGQDPQFLISFYEKMQSDKGSIPDRFSAQQFSDYHSELNMSSLELGDSALYFCASSLEGLRLAGTAGTQYFGPGTRLLVL.

The V gene is TRBV4-3, the J gene TRBJ2-1, with TRBD2 identical over 7 bases. The V gene end was trimmed by 1 base and the J gene end by 4 bases; junction bases not matched to a gene: 10. Germline lookup yields CDR1 LGHNA and CDR2 YSLEER. The CDR3 is made up of 17 amino acids. This CDR3 is CASSQGSRSGVYNEQFF. CDR3 nucleotide sequence: TGCGCCAGCAGCCAAGGGTCCAGAAGCGGGGTATACAATGAGCAGTTCTTC.

The V and J genes are TRBV28 and TRBJ1-5, with TRBD1 matching over 11 bases. Trimming cost V 5 bases and J 7 bases; bases outside gene matches: 16. The length of the CDR3 is 18 residues. Germline CDR1 MDHEN, CDR2 SYDVKM. CDR3 in amino acids: CASSTRPEDRGRRQPQHF. The CDR3 DNA follows: TGTGCCAGCAGTACACGACCGGAGGACAGGGGGCGAAGGCAGCCCCAGCATTTT. The whole variable domain, remainder taken from reference TRBV28 and TRBJ1-5, is DVKVTQSSRYLVKRTGEKVFLECVQDMDHENMFWYRQDPGLGLRLIYFSYDVKMKEKGDIPEGYSVSREKKERFSLILESASTNQTSMYLCASSTRPEDRGRRQPQHFGDGTRLSIL.

The J gene is TRBJ2-4, the V gene TRBV28; weak D call: TRBD2 (6 bases). V was trimmed by 2 bases and J by 6 bases, leaving 14 bases between them. CDR1 MDHEN and CDR2 SYDVKM come from the germline V gene. CDR3 length: 15 residues. The CDR3, as DNA: TGTGCCAGCAGTTTAGGAGGGCAGAAGGGAAACATTCAGTACTTC. This codes for CASSLGGQKGNIQYF.

The CDR3 nucleotides are TGTGCCAGCAGCCGCGGCAGTAGCGGGGCCCCGGGACCCCTCAATGAGCAGTTCTTC. It is translated as CASSRGSSGAPGPLNEQFF. V usage is TRBV3-1 (or the pseudogene TRBV3-2) and J usage is TRBJ2-1; TRBD2 agrees at 8 bases. The CDR3 spans 19 residues. The V segment lost 4 bases and the J segment 6 bases; nucleotides outside the gene matches: 20. CDR1 and CDR2 from the germline V gene are LGHDT and YNNKEL (reference sequence).

The chain has TRBV4-3 and TRBJ2-1; 11 bases match TRBD2. The CDR3 has 16 amino acids. V shed 0 bases and J 6 bases; nucleotides not matched to a gene: 4. Germline V lookup: CDR1 LGHNA, CDR2 YSLEER. CDR3 sequence: CASSQEGLAAINEQFF. Written as DNA, the CDR3 is TGCGCCAGCAGCCAAGAGGGACTAGCGGCGATCAATGAGCAGTTCTTC.

The gene calls are TRBV7-9 and TRBJ2-3, with 10 bases identical to TRBD2. The CDR3 runs 17 residues. V dropped 3 bases and J dropped 6; count of bases not matched to a gene: 12. Germline values: CDR1 SEHNR, CDR2 FQNEAQ (reference sequence). The CDR3: CASSFIPGLAREDTQYF. CDR3 sequence (DNA): TGTGCCAGCAGCTTTATACCGGGACTAGCGAGAGAGGATACGCAGTATTTT.

The rearrangement joins TRBV19 to TRBJ2-7; 7 bases align to TRBD1. The CDR3 covers 14 residues. Losses at the gene ends were 3 bases for V and 3 bases for J; bases not matched to a gene: 5. Germline V gene sequence: CDR1 LNHDA, CDR2 SQIVND (reference sequence). The chain's CDR3 is CASSMSDRFYEQYF. The CDR3 coding sequence is TGTGCCAGTAGTATGTCGGACAGGTTCTACGAGCAGTACTTC.